This T cell receptor beta chain was observed in a study of blood T cell repertoires in COVID-19. The wider study: Acute-phase and convalescent COVID-19 samples originated in the United States, Italy and Spain.

This CDR3 has 14 amino acids. V gave up 4 bases and J gave up 5 bases, with 15 bases separating them. CDR1 SGHRS and CDR2 YFSETQ come from the germline V gene. Only in-frame clones appear in the TCRdb table, and some are missing; sequencing was by immunoSEQ multiplex PCR. The table lists roughly 430,000 clones, approximately 88% of them singletons. The sequence was collected from a woman aged 40-49 years with acute COVID-19. The sequenced material came from PBMCs or T cells enriched from blood (not recorded which). The chain uses TRBV5-1 and TRBJ1-2; no reliable D call. As DNA, the CDR3 is TGCGCCAGCAGCGCTACCGGGATCGGATATGGCTACACCTTC. Amino acid sequence: CASSATGIGYGYTF.